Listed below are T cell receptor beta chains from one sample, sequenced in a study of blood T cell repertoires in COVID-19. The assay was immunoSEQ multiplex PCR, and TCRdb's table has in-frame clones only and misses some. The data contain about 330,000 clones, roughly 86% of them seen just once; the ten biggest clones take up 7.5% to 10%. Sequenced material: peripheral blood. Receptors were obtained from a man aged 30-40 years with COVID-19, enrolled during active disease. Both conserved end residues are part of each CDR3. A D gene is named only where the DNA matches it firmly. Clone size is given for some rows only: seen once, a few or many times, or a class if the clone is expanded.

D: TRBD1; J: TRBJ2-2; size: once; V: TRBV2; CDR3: CASSPGQGSTGELFF; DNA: TGTGCCAGCAGTCCGGGACAGGGCAGCACCGGGGAGCTGTTTTTT
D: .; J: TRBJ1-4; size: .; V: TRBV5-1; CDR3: CASSLGQVLDEKLFF; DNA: TGCGCCAGCAGCTTGGGGCAGGTTTTAGATGAAAAACTGTTTTTT
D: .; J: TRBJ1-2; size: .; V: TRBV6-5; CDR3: CASEQTKNYGYTF; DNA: TGTGCCAGCGAACAGACTAAAAACTATGGCTACACCTTC
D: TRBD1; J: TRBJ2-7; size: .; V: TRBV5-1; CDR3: CASSLTPGQGAEEQYF; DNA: TGCGCCAGCAGCTTAACGCCGGGACAGGGGGCGGAAGAGCAGTACTTC
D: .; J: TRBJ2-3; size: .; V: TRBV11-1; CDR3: CASSLVGGPNTDTQYF; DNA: TGTGCCAGCAGCTTAGTTGGTGGCCCCAACACAGATACGCAGTATTTT
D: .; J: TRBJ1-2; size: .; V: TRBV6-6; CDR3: CASSYLGEAGYTF; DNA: TGTGCCAGCAGTTACTTGGGGGAGGCTGGCTACACCTTC
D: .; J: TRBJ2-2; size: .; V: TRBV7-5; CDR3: CARSRRDTITGELFF; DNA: TGTGCCAGAAGCCGCCGGGACACTATCACCGGGGAGCTGTTTTTT
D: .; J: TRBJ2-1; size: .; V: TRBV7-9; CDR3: CASSFKRISYNEQFF; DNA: TGTGCCAGCAGCTTTAAGCGGATCTCCTACAATGAGCAGTTCTTC
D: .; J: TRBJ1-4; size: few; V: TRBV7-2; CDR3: CASSFQVSNEKLFF; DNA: TGTGCCAGCAGCTTTCAGGTCTCCAATGAAAAACTGTTTTTT
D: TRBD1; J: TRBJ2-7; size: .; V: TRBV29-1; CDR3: CSVLYRGAQASISYEQYF; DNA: TGCAGCGTCCTCTACAGGGGTGCGCAAGCGTCGATCTCCTACGAGCAGTACTTC
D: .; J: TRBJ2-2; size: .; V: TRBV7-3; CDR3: CASSFSSFTGELFF; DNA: TGTGCCAGCAGCTTCTCCAGTTTCACCGGGGAGCTGTTTTTT
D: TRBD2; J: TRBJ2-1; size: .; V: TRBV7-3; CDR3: CASSPGGGGGPSYNEQFF; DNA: TGTGCCAGCAGCCCTGGGGGTGGCGGGGGGCCCTCCTACAATGAGCAGTTCTTC
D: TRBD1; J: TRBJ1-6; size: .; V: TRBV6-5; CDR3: CASSFPTGQEPLHF; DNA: TGTGCCAGCAGTTTCCCGACAGGGCAGGAACCCCTCCACTTT
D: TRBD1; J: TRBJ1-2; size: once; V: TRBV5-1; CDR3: CASSLTGDLNYGYTF; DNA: TGCGCCAGCAGCCTTACAGGGGATCTAAACTATGGCTACACCTTC
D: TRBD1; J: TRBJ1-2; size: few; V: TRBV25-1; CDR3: CASSGGQGDYTF; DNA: TGTGCCAGCAGTGGGGGACAGGGAGACTACACCTTC
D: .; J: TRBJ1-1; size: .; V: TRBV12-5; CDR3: CASGLTGRGTEAFF; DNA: TGTGCTAGTGGTTTGACAGGGAGGGGCACTGAAGCTTTCTTT
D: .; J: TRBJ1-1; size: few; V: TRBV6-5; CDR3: CASSYDAATEAFF; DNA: TGTGCCAGCAGTTACGACGCGGCCACTGAAGCTTTCTTT
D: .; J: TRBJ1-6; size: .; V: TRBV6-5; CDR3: CASSYGQYYNSPLHF; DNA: TGTGCCAGCAGTTACGGCCAGTACTATAATTCACCCCTCCACTTT
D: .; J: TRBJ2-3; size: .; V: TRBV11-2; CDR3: CASSADRGDTQYF; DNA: TGTGCCAGCAGCGCCGACAGAGGAGATACGCAGTATTTT
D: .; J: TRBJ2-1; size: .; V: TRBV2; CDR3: CASSDDRDNEQFF; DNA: TGTGCCAGCAGTGATGACAGAGACAATGAGCAGTTCTTC
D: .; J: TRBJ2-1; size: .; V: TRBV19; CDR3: CASRTSTGQGTSSYNEQFF; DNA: TGTGCCAGTAGGACTAGTACCGGCCAAGGAACCAGCTCCTACAATGAGCAGTTCTTC
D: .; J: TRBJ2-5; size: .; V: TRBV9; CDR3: CASSVFGRNQETQYF; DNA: TGTGCCAGCAGCGTATTTGGGCGCAACCAAGAGACCCAGTACTTC
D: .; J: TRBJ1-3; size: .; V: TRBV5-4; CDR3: CASSILDSAGNTIYF; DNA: TGTGCCAGCAGCATACTGGACAGCGCAGGAAACACCATATATTTT
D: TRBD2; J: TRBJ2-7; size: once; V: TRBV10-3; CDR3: CAISENSGMNYEQYF; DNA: TGTGCCATCAGTGAAAATAGCGGGATGAACTACGAGCAGTACTTC
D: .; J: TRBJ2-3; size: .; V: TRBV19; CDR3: CASSIFLGSTDTQYF; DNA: TGTGCCAGTAGTATCTTCCTGGGCAGCACAGATACGCAGTATTTT
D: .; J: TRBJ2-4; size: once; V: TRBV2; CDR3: CATSDTNWGKNIQYF; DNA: TGTGCCACCTCGGACACAAACTGGGGCAAAAACATTCAGTACTTC
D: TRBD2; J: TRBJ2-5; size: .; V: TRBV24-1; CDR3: CATSDFPSGLAGGETQYF; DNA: TGTGCCACCAGTGATTTCCCGTCGGGACTAGCGGGCGGGGAGACCCAGTACTTC